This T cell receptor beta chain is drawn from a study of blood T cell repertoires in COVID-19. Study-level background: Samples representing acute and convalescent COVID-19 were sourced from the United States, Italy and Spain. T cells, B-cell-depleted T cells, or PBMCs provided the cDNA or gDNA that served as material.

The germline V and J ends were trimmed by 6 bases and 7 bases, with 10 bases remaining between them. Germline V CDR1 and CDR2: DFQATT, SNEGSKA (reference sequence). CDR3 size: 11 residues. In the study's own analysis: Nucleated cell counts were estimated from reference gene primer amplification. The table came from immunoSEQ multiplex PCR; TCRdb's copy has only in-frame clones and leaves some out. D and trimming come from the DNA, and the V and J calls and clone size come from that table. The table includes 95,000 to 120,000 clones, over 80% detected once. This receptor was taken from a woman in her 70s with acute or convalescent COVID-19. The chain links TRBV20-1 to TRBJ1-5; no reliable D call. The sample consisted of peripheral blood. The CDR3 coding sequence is TGCAGTGCCAGCAGCGGGCAGCCCCAGCATTTT. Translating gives CSASSGQPQHF.